This TCR beta chain derives from a study of neurological immune-mediated disorders. As for the study in general: Of the approximately 35 patients with multiple sclerosis, 31 had relapsing-remitting MS, whereas the remaining 3 had secondary progressive MS. Overall study results and limits: None of the features examined (clinical or MRI) was associated with the multiple sclerosis repertoire cluster.

This clonotype was picked up many times. Its matching antigen is unknown. The cDNA was generated through 5'RACE incorporating 10-nucleotide random UMIs. From 15-18 subjects, each sequencing run yielded over 180 million TCR-beta sequences. MiXCR was run by TCRdb on the 5' RACE reads, yielding one entry per CDR3 protein. The sample holds more than 50,000 distinct CDR3 sequences; 5.2% are singletons and the top ten take about 2.6%. This CDR3 is 14 amino acids long. The V and J ends lost 1 base and 2 bases respectively, with 12 bases between them. Germline assignment: CDR1 SQVTM and CDR2 ANQGSEA. The sequencing sample was made of PBMCs. The origin of this receptor is a woman between 25 and 40 years old with multiple sclerosis. V and J are TRBV29-1 and TRBJ2-7; D is tentatively TRBD1 or TRBD2 (5 bases each). CDR3 DNA sequence: TGCAGCGTTGAAGGTCGGGGCAGCCCCTACGAGCAGTACTTC. Amino acids: CSVEGRGSPYEQYF.